The next 10 T cell receptor beta chains were all read from a single sample in a study of cytomegalovirus exposure and HLA in healthy donors. Sequenced by immunoSEQ multiplex PCR; TCRdb stores in-frame clones only, minus some. The table lists over 120,000 clones, roughly 89% of them singletons. Sequenced input: PBMCs. The receptors come from a young woman in good health and CMV-seropositive.

In nucleotides, the CDR3 is TGTGCCAGCAGCCAAGTGTCGGGGGGAGAGCAGTTCTTC. Protein sequence: CASSQVSGGEQFF. The chain combines TRBV7-3 with TRBJ2-1; the match to TRBD2 covers 7 bases. Germline CDR1 SGHTA, CDR2 FQGTGA. The CDR3 runs 13 residues. Trimming took 5 bases from V and 10 from J; bases not matched to a gene: 8.

The chain employs TRBV28 and TRBJ2-7; TRBD2 aligns across 8 bases. The germline CDR1 and CDR2 sequences are MDHEN and SYDVKM. Germline trimming cut 8 bases from V and 3 bases from J; bases unmatched to any gene: 12. CDR3 length equals 15 residues. CDR3 loop: CASQTGGLTHYEQYF. In DNA, the CDR3 is TGTGCCAGCCAAACGGGGGGGCTGACCCACTACGAGCAGTACTTC.

V and J are TRBV5-5 and TRBJ1-2; tentative D call: TRBD1 (6 bases). V was cut by 4 bases and J by 3 bases, with 16 bases left in between. Germline loops: CDR1 SGHKS, CDR2 YYEKEE (reference sequence). The CDR3 contains 15 residues. Here the CDR3 reads CASSPWTENYYGYTF. Here the CDR3 DNA reads TGTGCCAGCAGCCCTTGGACAGAAAATTACTATGGCTACACCTTC.

V gene TRBV10-1 combines with J gene TRBJ2-2; 7 bases are shared with TRBD2. The V gene's germline CDR1 is WNHNN and CDR2 SYGVQD (reference sequence). The CDR3 is made up of 16 amino acids. J was trimmed by 5 bases and V by 0 bases; bases with no gene match: 6. The DNA of the CDR3 is TGCGCCAGCAGTGAGTCCGGGAGGTTGTCTACCGGGGAGCTGTTTTTT. Translated: CASSESGRLSTGELFF.

The chain combines TRBV25-1 with TRBJ1-1; TRBD1 agrees at 7 bases. The length of the CDR3 is 13 residues. Germline V gene data show CDR1 as MGHDK and CDR2 as SYGVNS. The V gene end was trimmed by 4 bases and the J gene end by 4 bases; junction bases not matched to a gene: 3. CDR3 bases: TGTGCCAGCAGTGCGGGGACAGCCACTGAAGCTTTCTTT. It encodes CASSAGTATEAFF.

The chain links TRBV6-5 to TRBJ2-7; TRBD1 is a possible D gene (5 bases). V was pared by 0 bases and J by 4 bases, with 13 bases between. Germline assignment: CDR1 MNHEY and CDR2 SVGAGI. The CDR3 has 15 residues. The CDR3 region is CASSYSIGVAYEQYF. CDR3 bases: TGTGCCAGCAGTTACTCGATAGGGGTGGCATACGAGCAGTACTTC.

The rearrangement joins TRBV4-2 to TRBJ2-5; 16 bases match TRBD2. Germline CDR1 and CDR2: LGHNA and YNFKEQ. Losses at the gene ends were 0 bases for V and 0 bases for J; bases not matched to a gene: 1. The CDR3 sequence is 18 residues long. The CDR3 region has the DNA TGTGCCAGCAGCCAAGAGGGACTAGCGGGGGGGTACCAAGAGACCCAGTACTTC. Encoded protein: CASSQEGLAGGYQETQYF.

The chain couples TRBV2 to TRBJ1-4, with D uncertain. Germline V gene lookup returns CDR1 SNHLY and CDR2 FYNNEI. The CDR3 is 15 residues long. Trimming took 8 bases from V and 5 from J, leaving 18 bases between them. The CDR3 loop is CASRTLTGRNEKLFF. In DNA form, the CDR3 reads TGTGCCAGCCGCACCCTGACGGGGAGGAATGAAAAACTGTTTTTT.

The J gene is TRBJ1-1, the V gene TRBV7-6; 7 bases are a match to TRBD1. The germline V gene encodes CDR1 SGHVS and CDR2 FNYEAQ. With 5 bases clipped from V and 4 bases from J, the junction kept 16 bases outside the gene matches. This CDR3 is 17 amino acids long. CDR3 DNA sequence: TGTGCCAGCAGCGCGACAGGGATGACCCTGAGAGGCACTGAAGCTTTCTTT. It specifies CASSATGMTLRGTEAFF.

The chain joins TRBV2 to TRBJ1-3, with D hard to call. The CDR3 has 14 residues. CDR1 is SNHLY and CDR2 is FYNNEI in the germline V gene. V was cut by 4 bases and J by 0 bases, with 7 bases left in between. In nucleotides, the CDR3 is TGTGCCAGCAGTGTTCGCGACTCTGGAAACACCATATATTTT. Protein: CASSVRDSGNTIYF.